The sample holds a few counts of the clone carrying this TCR beta chain. This CDR3 region has 15 residues. The ends were cut back, 2 bases at V and 7 bases at J, with 14 bases in the middle. In germline, CDR1 is KGHDR, CDR2 SFDVKD. The data were obtained in a study of identical twins. TCRdb fed the 5' RACE reads into MiXCR, producing one record per CDR3 protein. The data contain 1.5 million or so distinct CDR3 sequences, about 32% of them singletons. This clonotype was obtained from a newborn girl in good health. Sequenced material: cord blood. The chain recombines TRBV24-1 with TRBJ2-1, with a possible D match to TRBD2 (6 bases). The CDR3 is CATSDSRGLSNEQFF. Here the CDR3 DNA reads TGTGCCACCAGTGATTCACGGGGACTTTCGAATGAGCAGTTCTTC.